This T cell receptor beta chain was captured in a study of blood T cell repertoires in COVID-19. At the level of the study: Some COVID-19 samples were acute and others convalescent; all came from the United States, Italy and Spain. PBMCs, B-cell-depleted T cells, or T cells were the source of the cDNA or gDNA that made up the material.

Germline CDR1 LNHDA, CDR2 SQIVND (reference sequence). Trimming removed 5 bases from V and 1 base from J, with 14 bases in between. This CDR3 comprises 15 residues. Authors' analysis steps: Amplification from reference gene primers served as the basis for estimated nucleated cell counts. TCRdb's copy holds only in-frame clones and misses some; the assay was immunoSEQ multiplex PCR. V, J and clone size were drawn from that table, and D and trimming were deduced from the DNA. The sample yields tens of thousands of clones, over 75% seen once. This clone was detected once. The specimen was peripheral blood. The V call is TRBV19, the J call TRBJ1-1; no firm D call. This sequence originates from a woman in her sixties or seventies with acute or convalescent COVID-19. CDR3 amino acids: CASSPGGGPNTEAFF. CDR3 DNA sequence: TGTGCCAGTAGTCCTGGAGGCGGTCCGAACACTGAAGCTTTCTTT.